The clone carrying this T cell receptor (beta chain) occurred a few times. The antigen is undetermined. The data originate from a study of early T cells in non-severe SARS-CoV-2 infection. The overall study: Alpha and beta chains were unpaired, from unsorted whole-blood bulk RNA. Whole-study results and caveats: Private and CD4 specificities were missed by VDJdb matching, which favored anti-spike CD8 responses.

cDNA molecules, individually, were tagged with unique molecular identifiers. TCRdb recomputed calls from the 5' RACE reads with MiXCR, one row per CDR3 protein. The data hold tens of thousands of distinct CDR3 sequences, with around 9.3% observed a single time. Trimming cost V 2 bases and J 2 bases; bases outside gene matches: 5. CDR1 and CDR2 (germline): MNHEY, SMNVEV (reference sequence). This CDR3 comprises 16 residues. The material sequenced was whole blood. The genes are TRBV27 and TRBJ2-3, with 9 bases lining up with TRBD2. This clonotype was sampled from an adult who was a healthcare worker with PCR-confirmed SARS-CoV-2 infection or an uninfected control (not recorded which). CDR3 protein: CASSLLAGSSTDTQYF. The CDR3 DNA follows: TGTGCCAGCAGTTTACTAGCGGGGTCCTCCACAGATACGCAGTATTTT.